This TCR beta chain was sequenced in a study of T cell responses to AZD1222 COVID-19 vaccine. Whole-study findings and limits: Possibly, clonal diversity was underestimated; donors were largely white British and included more females.

A note on this clone: Its matching antigen is unknown.

The assay was immunoSEQ multiplex PCR, and TCRdb's table has in-frame clones only and misses some. The top ten clones hold around 10% of a sample with some 93,000 clones, approximately 90% of them seen once. The V gene lost 4 bases and the J gene lost 1 base, with 14 bases spanning the gap. Germline CDR1 reads MDHEN; CDR2 reads SYDVKM. This CDR3 comprises 15 residues. The sequencing here drew on peripheral blood, taken 28 days after the second AZD1222 dose. This TCR was sampled from an adult who received the AZD1222 COVID-19 vaccine. The chain recombines TRBV28 with TRBJ2-7; D is tentatively TRBD1 or TRBD2 (5 bases each). In DNA, the CDR3 is TGTGCCAGCAGTTCATCGGGACCGCCTTCCTACGAGCAGTACTTC. Protein product: CASSSSGPPSYEQYF.